The 5 T cell receptor beta chains presented below share a single source sample, sequenced in a study of lymphopenia after photon versus proton radiotherapy. Measured with immunoSEQ multiplex PCR; TCRdb has only the in-frame clones, and not every one. The repertoire holds nearly 25,000 clones, with around four fifths as singletons. The material sequenced was peripheral blood, taken from a patient treated with proton-based radiotherapy. The receptors originated from an older woman with pancreatic cancer.

The chain couples TRBV28 to TRBJ1-5, with 8 bases identical to TRBD1. There are 16 residues in the CDR3. Germline V lookup: CDR1 MDHEN, CDR2 SYDVKM. Germline trimming cut 6 bases from V and 3 bases from J; bases unmatched to any gene: 10. The CDR3 sequence is CASSDSDRENNQPQHF. The CDR3 nucleotides are TGTGCCAGCAGCGACTCGGACAGGGAGAACAATCAGCCCCAGCATTTT. Looking up the rest from reference TRBV28 and TRBJ1-5 gives the full variable domain: DVKVTQSSRYLVKRTGEKVFLECVQDMDHENMFWYRQDPGLGLRLIYFSYDVKMKEKGDIPEGYSVSREKKERFSLILESASTNQTSMYLCASSDSDRENNQPQHFGDGTRLSIL.

This clone was observed a handful of times. The gene calls are TRBV11-3 and TRBJ2-5; D is undetermined. With 0 bases removed from V and 4 bases from J, the gap between germline ends came to 9 bases. CDR1 is SGHNT, CDR2 YENEEA, per germline. The CDR3 runs 14 residues. CDR3 bases: TGTGCCAGCAGCTTAGAGAGGTCCCTAGAGACCCAGTACTTC. This sequence encodes CASSLERSLETQYF. Looking up the rest from reference TRBV11-3 and TRBJ2-5 gives the full variable domain: EAGVVQSPRYKIIEKKQPVAFWCNPISGHNTLYWYLQNLGQGPELLIRYENEEAVDDSQLPKDRFSAERLKGVDSTLKIQPAELGDSAVYLCASSLERSLETQYFGPGTRLLVL.

The V gene is TRBV9, the J gene TRBJ1-1, with D hard to call. Germline V gene lookup returns CDR1 SGDLS and CDR2 YYNGEE. V was clipped by 0 bases and J by 0 bases, with 9 bases between them. This CDR3 has 15 amino acids. DNA of the CDR3: TGTGCCAGCAGCGTAGCTCCTGGAGTGAACACTGAAGCTTTCTTT. Residues: CASSVAPGVNTEAFF.

V and J are TRBV6-5 and TRBJ2-5, with D perhaps given as TRBD1 or TRBD2 (5 bases each). Deletions cut 5 bases from V and 2 bases from J, with 15 bases between. The CDR3 is 15 residues long. Germline CDR1 and CDR2: MNHEY and SVGAGI. CDR3 in amino acids: CASSNIGTKQETQYF. CDR3 sequence (DNA): TGTGCCAGCAGTAACATCGGGACCAAACAAGAGACCCAGTACTTC.

This rearrangement joins TRBV11-2 to TRBJ2-2; D is uncertain. V lost 0 bases, J lost 5 bases, and 7 bases lay in between. Germline CDR1 reads SGHAT; CDR2 reads FQNNGV. The CDR3 has 14 residues. CDR3 coding DNA: TGTGCCAGCAGCTTAGATACTGGGACCGGGGAGCTGTTTTTT. Translated, it gives CASSLDTGTGELFF.